This is a list of T cell receptor beta chains from one sample in a study of blood T cell repertoires in COVID-19. This table comes from immunoSEQ multiplex PCR, and its TCRdb copy is limited to in-frame clones, with some not included. This sample has 200,000 to 250,000 clones, with roughly 90% found just once. The sample taken for sequencing was peripheral blood. Receptors originate from a woman aged 40 to 55 who had recovered from COVID-19. The CDR3 runs from the conserved cysteine through the conserved F or W. The D gene is left open where the match is weak. Rows may omit the clone size; those that give it use once, few, many or a size class.

D gene	clone size	V gene	J gene	CDR3 DNA	CDR3 protein
.	.	TRBV7-9	TRBJ1-5	TGTGCCAGCAGCTTGGGAGGAAACAATCAGCCCCAGCATTTT	CASSLGGNNQPQHF
.	once	TRBV12-2	TRBJ2-6	TGTGCAAGTCGCGTTCTCTTCAGGGTAGCTGGGGCCAACGTCCTGACTTTC	CASRVLFRVAGANVLTF
.	.	TRBV21-1	TRBJ2-7	TGTGCCAGGCAACAACTAGCGGAGTGCTACGAGCAGTACTTC	CARQQLAECYEQYF
.	few	TRBV7-3	TRBJ1-1	TGTGCCAGCAGCTTAGAGCTGAACACTGAAGCTTTCTTT	CASSLELNTEAFF
TRBD2	.	TRBV4-3	TRBJ2-5	TGCGCCAGCAGCGAAGGGGTACTAGCGGGAGTGGGGGAGACCCAGTACTTC	CASSEGVLAGVGETQYF
.	.	TRBV11-2	TRBJ2-2	TGTGCCAGCAGCGCCCGACTGAACACCGGGGAGCTGTTTTTT	CASSARLNTGELFF
.	few	TRBV4-3	TRBJ1-2	TGCGCCAGCAGCCAAGTTGGAGGGGAGGGCTACACCTTC	CASSQVGGEGYTF
.	.	TRBV7-7	TRBJ2-7	TGTGCTAGCAGCTATACAGGGATCCTCTCCTACGAGCAGTACTTC	CASSYTGILSYEQYF
TRBD1	.	TRBV7-9	TRBJ1-1	TGTGCCAGCAGCCCGCGCAGGGGGGCGAACACTGAAGCTTTCTTT	CASSPRRGANTEAFF
.	.	TRBV5-1	TRBJ2-7	TGCGCCAGCTCAGCAGGGGCTTTAGCCTACGAGCAGTACTTC	CASSAGALAYEQYF
TRBD1	.	TRBV19	TRBJ1-5	TGTGCCAGTAGTAACAGGGGGCGGAATCAGCCCCAGCATTTT	CASSNRGRNQPQHF
TRBD2	.	TRBV7-9	TRBJ2-5	TGTGCCAGCAGCCCCCGGGGGACTAGCGGGACGCAAGAGACCCAGTACTTC	CASSPRGTSGTQETQYF
.	.	TRBV19	TRBJ2-5	TGTGCCAGTAGTATCGGACTACAAGAGACCCAGTACTTC	CASSIGLQETQYF
.	once	TRBV25-1	TRBJ2-7	TGTGCCAGCAGTGACAGGGACTTGTACGAGCAGTACTTC	CASSDRDLYEQYF
.	.	TRBV4-1	TRBJ1-1	TGCGCCAGCAGCCAAGATCAGGCCCGGTGGAACACTGAAGCTTTCTTT	CASSQDQARWNTEAFF
TRBD1	.	TRBV7-9	TRBJ1-4	TGTGCCAGCAGGCGACAGGGCGTTAATGAAAAACTGTTTTTT	CASRRQGVNEKLFF
TRBD1	.	TRBV7-2	TRBJ2-7	TGTGCCAGCAGCTTAGCGCAGAACAGGGGGAGCGACGAGCAGTACTTC	CASSLAQNRGSDEQYF
.	.	TRBV6-5	TRBJ1-6	TGTGCCAGCAGTTACTCGGGGGGGGACAACACACCCCTCCACTTT	CASSYSGGDNTPLHF
.	once	TRBV28	TRBJ2-7	TGTGCCAGCAGTCCACTTCTGGGGGGTGGGGAAAACGAGCAGTACTTC	CASSPLLGGGENEQYF
TRBD1	once	TRBV6-5	TRBJ2-7	TGTGCCAGCGCCACAGGGACAGGGGGATCCTACGAGCAGTACTTC	CASATGTGGSYEQYF
.	.	TRBV7-2	TRBJ2-2	TGTGCCAGCAGCGCGGCCAGACTCAACACCGGGGAGCTGTTTTTT	CASSAARLNTGELFF
TRBD2	.	TRBV19	TRBJ2-6	TGTGCCAGTAGGTGGACTAGCGGGAGGGTGTCATCTGGGGCCAACGTCCTGACTTTC	CASRWTSGRVSSGANVLTF
.	.	TRBV19	TRBJ1-5	TGTGCCAGTAGCCGTACAGAGAGCTATAGCAATCAGCCCCAGCATTTT	CASSRTESYSNQPQHF
TRBD2	.	TRBV27	TRBJ2-1	TGTGCCAGCAGTCTACTGCCTAAGCGGGACTCCTACAATGAGCAGTTCTTC	CASSLLPKRDSYNEQFF
.	.	TRBV27	TRBJ2-4	TGTGCCAGCAGTTTTTCGGGGGGCGCGATGGCCAAAAACATTCAGTACTTC	CASSFSGGAMAKNIQYF
.	.	TRBV5-6	TRBJ2-7	TGTGCCAGCAGCTTGTCCCAGGGTACTGTGGGGGAGCAGTACTTC	CASSLSQGTVGEQYF
TRBD1	once	TRBV2	TRBJ1-2	TGTGCCAGCAGTGGGCAGGGGGCGAGATATGGCTACACCTTC	CASSGQGARYGYTF
TRBD1	.	TRBV7-2	TRBJ1-4	TGTGCCAGCAGCTTACCGGGACAGATTAATGAAAAACTGTTTTTT	CASSLPGQINEKLFF
TRBD2	.	TRBV19	TRBJ2-1	TGTGCCAGTAGTATCCTCGGGGGCGCGGGAGGTTATGGGCAGTTCTTC	CASSILGGAGGYGQFF
TRBD1	.	TRBV28	TRBJ2-7	TGTGCCAGCTGTAGGGGGACAGGGGCTGCCTACGAGCAGTACTTC	CASCRGTGAAYEQYF
.	.	TRBV29-1	TRBJ2-7	TGCAGCGTCCGGACAGCCTCCTACGAGCAGTACTTC	CSVRTASYEQYF
TRBD1	.	TRBV11-3	TRBJ2-1	TGTGCCAGCAGCTACGACAGGGGCAATGAGCAGTTCTTC	CASSYDRGNEQFF
.	once	TRBV3-1/TRBV3-2	TRBJ2-6	TGTGCCAGCAGCCTACGGACAGCCTCTGGGGCCAACGTCCTGACTTTC	CASSLRTASGANVLTF
TRBD2	.	TRBV7-3	TRBJ2-5	TGTGCCAGCAGCCTCCAACCGACGGGGACTAGCGGAGGGTCAGGGACCCAGTACTTC	CASSLQPTGTSGGSGTQYF
.	.	TRBV13	TRBJ1-2	TGTGCCAGCAGCCAGAGAGGGCTCCCTAACTATGGCTACACCTTC	CASSQRGLPNYGYTF
.	.	TRBV6-5	TRBJ1-5	TGTGCCAGCAGTTACCGAAGGGGGCAGCCCCAGCATTTT	CASSYRRGQPQHF
TRBD1	.	TRBV9	TRBJ1-4	TGTGCCAGCAGCGTTGGACAGGGGGCTGAAAAACTGTTTTTT	CASSVGQGAEKLFF
.	.	TRBV30	TRBJ2-2	TGTGCCTGGAGTGCGTTACTGACCGGGGAGCTGTTTTTT	CAWSALLTGELFF
TRBD1	.	TRBV19	TRBJ2-6	TGTGCCAGTAGTTCCTGGACAGGCTACTCTGGGGCCAACGTCCTGACTTTC	CASSSWTGYSGANVLTF
.	.	TRBV6-5	TRBJ1-2	TGTGCCACCTTCTTTGGTCGAGGAAGGGGCTACACCTTC	CATFFGRGRGYTF
TRBD2	.	TRBV6-5	TRBJ2-7	TGTGCCAGCAGTTCCGGGACTAGCGTAGGTTACGAGCAGTACTTC	CASSSGTSVGYEQYF
TRBD2	.	TRBV5-4	TRBJ2-1	TGTGCCAGCAGCTTCGAAGCGGGGGGCCGTCCGCAAAACAATGAGCAGTTCTTC	CASSFEAGGRPQNNEQFF
.	.	TRBV27	TRBJ2-7	TGTGCCAGCAGTTTTAGGGGTTTAGCGGCCGAGCAGTACTTC	CASSFRGLAAEQYF
TRBD2	.	TRBV3-1/TRBV3-2	TRBJ2-4	TGTGCCAGCAGCCAAGAGGGGCTAGCGGGGGGGCCGCCCAAAAACATTCAGTACTTC	CASSQEGLAGGPPKNIQYF
TRBD1	.	TRBV19	TRBJ1-5	TGTGCCAGTAGTACCCGGGACAGGGGTAGGGGCAATCAGCCCCAGCATTTT	CASSTRDRGRGNQPQHF
.	.	TRBV4-2	TRBJ2-7	TGTGCCAGCAGCCCTAGCTCCTACGAGCAGTACTTC	CASSPSSYEQYF
TRBD1	.	TRBV5-1	TRBJ1-3	TGCGCCAGCAGCTTCCAGGGGGTCGCTGGAAACACCATATATTTT	CASSFQGVAGNTIYF
TRBD2	.	TRBV5-4	TRBJ2-7	TGTGCCAGCAGCCCGACTAGCGGGAGTCCGTCGCTATACGAGCAGTACTTC	CASSPTSGSPSLYEQYF
TRBD1	once	TRBV7-6	TRBJ2-1	TGTGCCAGCAGCGACAGGGGCTACAATGAGCAGTTCTTC	CASSDRGYNEQFF
.	.	TRBV29-1	TRBJ1-1	TGCAGCGTTGAAAGGCGACAATCACCTGGAGCTTTCTTT	CSVERRQSPGAFF
TRBD2	.	TRBV11-2	TRBJ2-1	TGTGCCAGCAGCACCGGACTAGCGGGGGGCCTTTCCTACAATGAGCAGTTCTTC	CASSTGLAGGLSYNEQFF
.	few	TRBV19	TRBJ2-2	TGTGCCAGTAGTCCCCATTCGGGGACCGGGGAGCTGTTTTTT	CASSPHSGTGELFF
TRBD1	once	TRBV28	TRBJ1-2	TGTGCCAGCAGACCACAGGGGGGCTATGGCTACACCTTC	CASRPQGGYGYTF
.	.	TRBV27	TRBJ2-7	TGTGCCAGCAGCAATGGGCTCGAGCAGTACTTC	CASSNGLEQYF